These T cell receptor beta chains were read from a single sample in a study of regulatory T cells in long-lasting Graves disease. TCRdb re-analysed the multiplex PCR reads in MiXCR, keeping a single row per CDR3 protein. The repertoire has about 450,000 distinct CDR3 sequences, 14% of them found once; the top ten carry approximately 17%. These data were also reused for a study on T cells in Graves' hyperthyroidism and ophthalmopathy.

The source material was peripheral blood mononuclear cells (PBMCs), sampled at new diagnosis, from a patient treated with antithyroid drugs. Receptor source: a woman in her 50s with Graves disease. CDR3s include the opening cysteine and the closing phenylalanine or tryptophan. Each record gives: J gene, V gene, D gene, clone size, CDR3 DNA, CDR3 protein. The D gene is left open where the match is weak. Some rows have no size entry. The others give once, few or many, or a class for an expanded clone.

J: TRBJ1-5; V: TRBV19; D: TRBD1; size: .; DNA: TGTGCCAGTAGTATGGTTGGACAGGGGAGGAAGCCCCAGCATTTT; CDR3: CASSMVGQGRKPQHF
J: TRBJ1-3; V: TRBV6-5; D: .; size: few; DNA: TGTGCCAGCAGTTCCGGCGCAGGTGGAAACACCATATATTTT; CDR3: CASSSGAGGNTIYF
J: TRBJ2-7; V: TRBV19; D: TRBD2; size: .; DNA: TGTGCCAGTAGTAGTGGGGGGGGGTACAATGAGCAGTACTTC; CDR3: CASSSGGGYNEQYF
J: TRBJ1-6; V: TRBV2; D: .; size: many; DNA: TGTGCCAGCAGCGGACAAGGCTCCTATAATTCACCCCTCCACTTT; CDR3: CASSGQGSYNSPLHF
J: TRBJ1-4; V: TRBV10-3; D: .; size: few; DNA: TGTGCCATCAGAAAGGGACCCACTAATGAAAAACTGTTTTTT; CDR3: CAIRKGPTNEKLFF
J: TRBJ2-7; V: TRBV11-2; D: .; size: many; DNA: TGTGCCAGCAGCTTAGAGGGATTCTCCTACGAGCAGTACTTC; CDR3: CASSLEGFSYEQYF
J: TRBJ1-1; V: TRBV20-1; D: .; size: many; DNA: TGCAGTGCTAGCGACGGTATCCCTGAAGCTTTCTTT; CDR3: CSASDGIPEAFF
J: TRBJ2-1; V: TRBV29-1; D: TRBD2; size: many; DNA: TGCAGCGTCAAAGCGGGAGTAGACAGCGGTGAGCAGTTCTTC; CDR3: CSVKAGVDSGEQFF
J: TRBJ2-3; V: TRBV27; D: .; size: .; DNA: TGTGCCAGCAGTTTATTGGGGAGGGATACGCAGTATTTT; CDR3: CASSLLGRDTQYF
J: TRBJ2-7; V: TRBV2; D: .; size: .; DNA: TGTGCCATCCTAACCGGGCAGGGAAACTACGAGCAGTACTTC; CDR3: CAILTGQGNYEQYF
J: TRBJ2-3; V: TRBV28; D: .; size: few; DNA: TGTGCCAGCAGTTTCCTAGCTGGGAACTTACCTAGCACAGATACGCAGTATTTT; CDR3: CASSFLAGNLPSTDTQYF
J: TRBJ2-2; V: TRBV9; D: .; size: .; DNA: TGTGCCAGCAGCGTAGTTATCGGGGCCGGGGAGCTGTTTTTT; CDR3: CASSVVIGAGELFF
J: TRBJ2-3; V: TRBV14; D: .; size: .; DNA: TGTGCCAGCAGCCAAATTCAGGGCCAAGATACGCAGTATTTT; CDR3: CASSQIQGQDTQYF
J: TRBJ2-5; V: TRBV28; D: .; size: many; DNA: TGTGCCAGCAGTTTTTACCGGGACTCCTGGGAGACCCAGTACTTC; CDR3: CASSFYRDSWETQYF
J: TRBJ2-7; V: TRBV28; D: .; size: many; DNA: TGTGCCAGCAGTTTGACCGGACCCCTCTACGAGCAGTACTTC; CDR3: CASSLTGPLYEQYF
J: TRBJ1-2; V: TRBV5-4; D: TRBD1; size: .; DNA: TGTGCCAGCAGCTGGACAGGGGAAAAGAGAGATTATGGCTACACCTTC; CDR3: CASSWTGEKRDYGYTF
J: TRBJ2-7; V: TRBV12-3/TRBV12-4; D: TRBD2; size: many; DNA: TGTGCCAGCAGTTTTGAGCGGGGATCCTACGAGCAGTACTTC; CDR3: CASSFERGSYEQYF
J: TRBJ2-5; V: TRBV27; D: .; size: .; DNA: TGTGCCAGCAGTCCCCGCGAGGTGGAGACCCAGTACTTC; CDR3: CASSPREVETQYF
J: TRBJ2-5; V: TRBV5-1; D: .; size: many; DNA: TGCGCCAGCAGCCTCGGACAGAAAGAGACCCAGTACTTC; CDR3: CASSLGQKETQYF
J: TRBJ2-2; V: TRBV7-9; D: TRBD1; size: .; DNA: TGTGCCAACGGGGGGACAGGGGTTACCGGGGAGCTGTTTTTT; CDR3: CANGGTGVTGELFF
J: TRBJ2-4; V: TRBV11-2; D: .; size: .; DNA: TGTGCCAGCAGCTCCCCCGGCCTGGAGATAGCCAAAAACATTCAGTACTTC; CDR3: CASSSPGLEIAKNIQYF
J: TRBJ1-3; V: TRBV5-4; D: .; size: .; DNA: TGTGCCAGCAGCACCGACAGGTCTGGAAACACCATATATTTT; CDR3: CASSTDRSGNTIYF
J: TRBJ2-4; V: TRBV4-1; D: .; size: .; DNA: TGCGCCAGCAGCCAATCCCCAGGACTAGCCAAAAACATTCAGTACTTC; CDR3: CASSQSPGLAKNIQYF
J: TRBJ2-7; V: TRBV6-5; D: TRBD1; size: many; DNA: TGTGCCAGCAGTTACGGGCAGGGGGTCTACGAGCAGTACTTC; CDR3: CASSYGQGVYEQYF
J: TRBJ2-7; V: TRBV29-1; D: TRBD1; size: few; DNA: TGCAGCGTTGAAGCAAGCCACAGGGGCCCACCTTACGAGCAGTACTTC; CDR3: CSVEASHRGPPYEQYF
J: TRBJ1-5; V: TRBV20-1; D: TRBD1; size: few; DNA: TGCAGTGCCACCGGGACAGGGATTTCTCAGCCCCAGCATTTT; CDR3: CSATGTGISQPQHF
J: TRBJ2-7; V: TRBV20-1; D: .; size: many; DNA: TGCAGTGCTAGAGAGTCTAGGGGTGCCTACGAGCAGTACTTC; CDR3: CSARESRGAYEQYF
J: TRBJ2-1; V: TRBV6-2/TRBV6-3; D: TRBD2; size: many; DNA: TGTGCCAGCAGTCCTCTAGGAAGGACTAGGGGCAATGAGCAGTTCTTC; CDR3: CASSPLGRTRGNEQFF
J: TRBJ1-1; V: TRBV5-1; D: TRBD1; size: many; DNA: TGTGCCAGCAGCTTGGCCCCGACAGGGGTTAAACTGAACACTGAAGCTTTCTTT; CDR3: CASSLAPTGVKLNTEAFF
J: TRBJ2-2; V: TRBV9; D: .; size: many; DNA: TGTGCCAGCAGCGTAATGGGGGACACCGGGGAGCTGTTTTTT; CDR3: CASSVMGDTGELFF
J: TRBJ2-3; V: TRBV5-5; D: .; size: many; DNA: TGTGCCAGCATAGGGACCACAGATACGCAGTATTTT; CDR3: CASIGTTDTQYF
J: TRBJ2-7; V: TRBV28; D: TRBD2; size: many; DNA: TGTGCCAGCAGTGATTGGGCTAGCGGGATGTACGAGCAGTACTTC; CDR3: CASSDWASGMYEQYF
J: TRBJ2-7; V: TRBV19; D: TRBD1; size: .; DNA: TGTGCCAGTAGCTCGGGGACAGGGGAGCCCTACGAGCAGTACTTC; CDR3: CASSSGTGEPYEQYF
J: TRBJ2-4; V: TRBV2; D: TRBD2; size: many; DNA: TGTGCCAGCAGCCCGACTAGCTTAGTCAACATTCAGTACTTC; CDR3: CASSPTSLVNIQYF
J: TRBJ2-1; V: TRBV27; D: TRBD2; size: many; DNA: TGTGCCAGCAGTTTATCGATGAGACTAGCGGGAGTGGGCAATGAGCAGTTCTTC; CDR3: CASSLSMRLAGVGNEQFF
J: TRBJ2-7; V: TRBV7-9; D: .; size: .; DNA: TGTGCCAGCAGCTCCTCGACAGACGTCGACTACGAGCAGTACTTC; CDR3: CASSSSTDVDYEQYF
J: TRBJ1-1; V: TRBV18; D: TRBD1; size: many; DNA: TGTGCCAGCTCACAAGACAGGGGGCGCGACACTGAAGCTTTCTTT; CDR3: CASSQDRGRDTEAFF
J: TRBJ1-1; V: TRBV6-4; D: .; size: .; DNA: TGTGCCAGCAGTGAGGTTCGGGGGGCGCAGGCTTTCTTT; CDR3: CASSEVRGAQAFF
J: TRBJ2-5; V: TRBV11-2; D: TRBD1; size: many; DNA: TGTGCCAGCAGCATCCGCACAGACAGGGTACTGTACTTC; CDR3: CASSIRTDRVLYF
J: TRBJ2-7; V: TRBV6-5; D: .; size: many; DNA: TGTGCCAGCAGTTACTCTGGCCTAGCCCATTCCTACGAGCAGTACTTC; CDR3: CASSYSGLAHSYEQYF
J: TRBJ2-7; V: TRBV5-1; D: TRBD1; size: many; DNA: TGCGCCAGCAGTGAGGGGACAGGGGCCTACGAGCAGTACTTC; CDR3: CASSEGTGAYEQYF